These 29 T cell receptor beta chains came from one sample sequenced in a study of Graves' ophthalmopathy and Graves' hyperthyroidism. Amplification from RNA transcripts yielded the TCR beta CDR3 regions. A first-round RT-PCR used HTBI primers, followed by a second-round multiplex PCR. TCRdb reanalysed the multiplex PCR reads using MiXCR and keeps one entry per CDR3 protein. The sample consists of almost 750,000 distinct CDR3 sequences, 40% of them appearing once. The specimen sequenced was peripheral blood. These receptors originate from an adult man with Graves' ophthalmopathy.

This clonotype was seen only a few times. The chain employs TRBV5-8 and TRBJ1-2; unclear D gene. This CDR3 is built from 15 residues. Per germline, CDR1 SGHTS and CDR2 YDEGEE. Trimming removed 1 base from V and 0 bases from J, with 10 bases in between. The CDR3 here is CASSLLGDTNYGYTF. DNA for the CDR3: TGTGCCAGCAGCTTGTTGGGAGATACTAACTATGGCTACACCTTC.

About this clonotype itself: One end of the junction varies from germline; a read error may be responsible. The chain carries TRBV10-3 and TRBJ1-2; D gene uncertain. Per germline, CDR1 ENHRY and CDR2 SYGVKD. The CDR3 loop spans 15 amino acids. CDR3 nucleotides: TGTGCCAGCAGTTTGCAGCCAGTGACTAACTATGGCTACACCTTC. It specifies CASSLQPVTNYGYTF.

This clonotype was counted a single time. V is TRBV30 and J is TRBJ1-2; D may be TRBD1 (5 bases). This CDR3 has 12 amino acids. Trimming took off 1 base at V and 4 bases at J, with 7 bases between the two ends. Looked up from germline, CDR1 is GTSNPN and CDR2 is SVGIG (reference sequence). CDR3 nucleotide sequence: TGTGCCTGGAGTGGGGACTCCTATGGCTACACCTTC. Its protein is CAWSGDSYGYTF.

V is TRBV20-1 and J is TRBJ2-7, with D possibly matching TRBD2 (6 bases). Germline V gene sequence: CDR1 DFQATT, CDR2 SNEGSKA (reference sequence). V lost 6 bases and J lost 3, with 12 bases in between. There are 12 residues in the CDR3. In DNA form, the CDR3 reads TGCAGTGCCGCGGGGCCGGGCTACGAGCAGTACTTC. It encodes CSAAGPGYEQYF.

This clonotype has just one count. This sequence may be a read error, since a much larger clone differs from it by one base. The gene calls are TRBV7-7 and TRBJ2-5; D tentatively fits TRBD1 or TRBD2 (5 bases each). Per germline, CDR1 SSHAT and CDR2 FNYEAQ (reference sequence). The CDR3 totals 15 residues. The CDR3 region is CASRRGQGYQETQYF. CDR3 in DNA: TGTGCTAGCCGCCGAGGGCAGGGCTACCAAGAGACCCAGTACTTC.

The chain is built from TRBV11-2 and TRBJ1-5; weak D call: TRBD1 (6 bases). The CDR3 length is 19 residues. Germline CDR1 is SGHAT and CDR2 is FQNNGV. Between the trimmed V and J ends, which lost 3 bases and 0 bases, there was a span of 21 bases. Here the CDR3 reads CASSFPGQVKLYSNQPQHF. DNA for the CDR3: TGTGCCAGCAGCTTTCCGGGACAAGTAAAGCTCTATAGCAATCAGCCCCAGCATTTT.

V gene TRBV7-2 combines with J gene TRBJ1-3; D is ambiguous. V was trimmed by 5 bases and J by 3 bases, leaving 23 bases between them. The CDR3 totals 18 residues. The germline CDR1 and CDR2 sequences are SGHTA and FQGNSA. CDR3 loop: CASSQRPTLGKGGNTIYF. CDR3 DNA sequence: TGTGCCAGCAGCCAACGGCCGACCCTTGGTAAGGGTGGAAACACCATATATTTT.

CDR3 nucleotides: TGTGCCACCAGCAGAGGGCCAGGGAGGAATCAGCCCCAGCATTTT. This encodes CATSRGPGRNQPQHF. The rearrangement uses TRBV15 and TRBJ1-5; tentatively, D is TRBD1 (5 bases). Trimming pared 1 base from V and 4 bases from J, leaving 11 bases between. Germline CDR1 and CDR2: LNHNV and YYDKDF (reference sequence). The CDR3 consists of 15 residues.

The CDR3 sequence is CASSLSRTGVGTGELFF. CDR3 nucleotides: TGTGCCAGCAGCCTAAGTCGGACAGGGGTCGGCACCGGGGAGCTGTTTTTT. The chain links TRBV7-6 to TRBJ2-2; 9 nucleotides agree with TRBD1. Germline V gene data show CDR1 as SGHVS and CDR2 as FNYEAQ. The CDR3 sequence is 17 residues long. Trimming at V came to 5 bases and at J to 4 bases, leaving 11 bases not matched to a gene.

As for this clonotype: Its ends do not fully match the called genes, so a read error is possible. The chain carries TRBV10-3 and TRBJ2-7; weak D call: TRBD2 (5 bases). Germline CDR1 is ENHRY and CDR2 is SYGVKD. The CDR3 extends over 14 amino acids. The CDR3 DNA is TGTGCCAGCAGTTACCGCGGACGGGGCTACGAGCAGTACTTC. It yields the protein CASSYRGRGYEQYF.

A few counts support this clonotype. At one end the junction does not follow the germline gene, possibly because of a read error. This rearrangement joins TRBV4-1 to TRBJ2-6, with D unresolved. Germline V CDR1 and CDR2: MGHRA, YSYEKL. This CDR3 is 14 amino acids long. The CDR3 nucleotides read TGTGCCAGCTCACCACAGCCCGGGGCCAACGTCCTGACTTTC. This translates into CASSPQPGANVLTF.

On this clonotype: A read error may be the cause here, since a much bigger clone is one base away. The J gene is TRBJ1-4, the V gene TRBV29-1; D is unresolved. The germline V gene encodes CDR1 SQVTM and CDR2 ANQGSEA. The CDR3 sequence is 12 residues long. V gave up 4 bases and J gave up 4 bases, with 7 bases separating them. CDR3 coding DNA: TGCAGCGTTGTTGGAGATAATGAAAAACTGTTTTTT. Its translation is CSVVGDNEKLFF.

This clonotype was seen many times. CDR3 protein: CASSLQGLNTGELFF. CDR3 sequence (DNA): TGTGCCAGCAGTTTACAGGGCTTAAACACCGGGGAGCTGTTTTTT. The chain links TRBV9 to TRBJ2-2, with a tentative D call TRBD1 (6 bases). Trimming cost V 5 bases and J 2 bases, with 13 bases left between them. The germline V gene has CDR1 SGDLS and CDR2 YYNGEE. This CDR3 spans 15 amino acids.

This clonotype was seen a handful of times. The chain couples TRBV6-5 to TRBJ1-3, with D tentatively TRBD1 (5 bases). Germline CDR1 and CDR2: MNHEY and SVGAGI. The V gene lost 0 bases and the J gene lost 4 bases, with 10 bases spanning the gap. The CDR3 runs to 15 residues. For the CDR3, the DNA is TGTGCCAGCAGTTACTCAGGACAACCGGGAAACACCATATATTTT. It encodes CASSYSGQPGNTIYF.

This clonotype was detected only once. This chain links TRBV2 with TRBJ2-2; D not resolved. CDR1 and CDR2 from the germline V gene are SNHLY and FYNNEI. The CDR3 totals 13 residues. V was trimmed by 6 bases and J by 7 bases, leaving 12 bases between them. In nucleotides, the CDR3 is TGTGCCAGCAGCTTGGTGGCAGGCGGGGAGCTGTTTTTT. This gives the protein CASSLVAGGELFF.

This clonotype was counted a few times. J is TRBJ2-5 and V is TRBV7-9; D ambiguous. The CDR3 length is 11 residues. Trimming stripped 1 base from V and 8 bases from J, with 5 bases between. CDR1 is SEHNR, CDR2 FQNEAQ, per germline (reference sequence). CDR3 in DNA: TGTGCCAGCAGCTTAGTAATTACCCAGTACTTC. This translates into CASSLVITQYF. The full variable domain, its missing parts supplied by reference TRBV7-9 and TRBJ2-5, is DTGVSQNPRHKITKRGQNVTFRCDPISEHNRLYWYRQTLGQGPEFLTYFQNEAQLEKSRLLSDRFSAERPKGSFSTLEIQRTEQGDSAMYLCASSLVITQYFGPGTRLLVL.

This clonotype was found a few times. The chain links TRBV6-5 to TRBJ1-2, with D perhaps matching TRBD1 (5 bases). The V end was cut by 2 bases, the J end by 7 bases, with 14 bases between. Germline V gene sequence: CDR1 MNHEY, CDR2 SVGAGI. The CDR3 loop spans 14 amino acids. The DNA for the CDR3 is TGTGCCAGCAGTTACGCACCAGGGCGGGGTGGCTACACCTTC. As protein: CASSYAPGRGGYTF.

For this clonotype: With a much larger clone just one base away, this may be a read error. The gene calls are TRBV2 and TRBJ2-5; D not resolved. This CDR3 is built from 14 residues. Germline loops: CDR1 SNHLY, CDR2 FYNNEI. The CDR3 is CASSDEDLGETQHF. The CDR3 DNA follows: TGTGCCAGCAGTGATGAGGACCTCGGAGAGACCCAGCACTTC.

The rearrangement links TRBV6-1 to TRBJ1-4, with D perhaps matching TRBD1 (5 bases). Germline CDR1 reads MNHNS; CDR2 reads SASEGT. The CDR3 runs to 14 residues. The germline V and J ends were trimmed by 5 bases and 5 bases, with 12 bases remaining between them. CDR3 loop: CASSYSGRNEKLFF. The CDR3 region has the DNA TGTGCCAGCAGTTACTCGGGGCGGAATGAAAAACTGTTTTTT.

The chain recombines TRBV25-1 with TRBJ2-1, with TRBD2 matching over 10 bases. The CDR3 loop spans 14 amino acids. CDR1 and CDR2 from the germline V gene are MGHDK and SYGVNS. The V gene end was trimmed by 8 bases and the J gene end by 4 bases; junction bases not matched to a gene: 5. CDR3 amino acids: CASHSGGPYNEQFF. CDR3 coding DNA: TGTGCCAGCCATAGCGGGGGGCCTTACAATGAGCAGTTCTTC.

This clonotype turned up a few times. The chain is built from TRBV6-5 and TRBJ1-1; D perhaps matches TRBD1 (5 bases). There are 14 residues in the CDR3. The germline V and J ends were trimmed by 2 bases and 0 bases, with 7 bases remaining between them. Germline V gene sequence: CDR1 MNHEY, CDR2 SVGAGI. The CDR3 bases are TGTGCCAGCAGTTACGGACACCTGAACACTGAAGCTTTCTTT. Translated: CASSYGHLNTEAFF.

A few counts support this clonotype. This chain connects TRBV5-6 to TRBJ1-2; perhaps TRBD1 as D (5 bases). Trimming took 3 bases from V and 4 from J, leaving 13 bases between them. CDR3 length equals 14 residues. Germline CDR1 is SGHDT and CDR2 is YYEEEE. The CDR3 loop is CASSSTGTVYGYTF. CDR3 nucleotides: TGTGCCAGCAGCTCAACCGGGACCGTCTATGGCTACACCTTC.

Only a few counts were recorded for this clonotype. The rearrangement uses TRBV5-6 and TRBJ2-7; TRBD1 agrees at 8 bases. Germline V CDR1 and CDR2: SGHDT, YYEEEE. Trimming at V came to 4 bases and at J to 3 bases, leaving 9 bases not matched to a gene. The CDR3 loop spans 15 amino acids. The chain's CDR3 is CASSQFAGGGYEQYF. The CDR3 bases are TGTGCCAGCAGCCAATTCGCAGGGGGCGGCTACGAGCAGTACTTC.

The chain recombines TRBV25-1 with TRBJ2-2, with D unresolved. The germline V gene encodes CDR1 MGHDK and CDR2 SYGVNS. The CDR3 runs 12 residues. V shed 7 bases and J shed 6 bases, with 9 bases lying between them. The CDR3 spells CASNDYAGELFF. Written as DNA, the CDR3 is TGTGCCAGCAACGATTACGCCGGGGAGCTGTTTTTT.

The V gene is TRBV10-3, the J gene TRBJ2-7; possible D gene TRBD1, 6 bases. Germline CDR1 is ENHRY and CDR2 is SYGVKD. The CDR3 spans 13 residues. Trimming shortened V by 10 bases and J by 5 bases, and 18 bases separated the two germline ends. CDR3 loop: CASRPMGAHEQYF. Written as DNA, the CDR3 is TGTGCCAGCAGACCGATGGGGGCTCACGAGCAGTACTTC.

As concerns this clonotype: A much bigger clone sits one base away, suggesting this may be a read error. The rearrangement links TRBV12-3 or TRBV12-4 to TRBJ1-6; D remains ambiguous. The CDR3 length is 13 residues. The DNA for the CDR3 is TGTGCCAGCACCATAATGGGGAATTCATCCCTCCACTTT. This encodes CASTIMGNSSLHF.

As regards this clonotype: The junction departs from the called germline gene at one end, perhaps through a read error. The chain joins TRBV7-9 to TRBJ2-5; D uncertain. Looked up from germline, CDR1 is SEHNR and CDR2 is FQNEAQ (reference sequence). The CDR3 loop spans 12 amino acids. The CDR3 region is CASGLVEETQYF. CDR3 nucleotide sequence: TGTGCCAGCGGCTTAGTTGAAGAGACCCAGTACTTC.

This chain joins TRBV19 and TRBJ2-6; a weak D match, TRBD1 (6 bases). The CDR3 extends over 18 amino acids. In germline, CDR1 is LNHDA, CDR2 SQIVND (reference sequence). The ends were cut back, 2 bases at V and 2 bases at J, with 16 bases in the middle. CDR3 coding DNA: TGTGCCAGTAGTATACAGGGACAATCTTCAGCTGGGGCCAACGTCCTGACTTTC. Encoded protein: CASSIQGQSSAGANVLTF.

This clonotype showed up many times. This chain links TRBV29-1 with TRBJ2-7; D is uncertain. This CDR3 has 12 amino acids. V lost 4 bases and J lost 2, with 9 bases in between. CDR1 and CDR2 (germline): SQVTM, ANQGSEA. CDR3 coding DNA: TGCAGCGTTGCTAAGGGAACCTACGAGCAGTACTTC. It is translated as CSVAKGTYEQYF.